One sample yielded the 20 T cell receptor beta chains listed below, sequenced in a study of spatial heterogeneity in lung cancer (dated by TCRdb to the late 2010s). The sample's time point label, decoded: sample taken at primary tumor resection. The library was prepared using 5' RACE. TCRdb lists the instrument as NextSeq 500. The public sequencing data were trimmed at Q25 with fastp and processed into clonotypes with MiXCR by TCRdb, which kept only in-frame beta chains. All rows with the same CDR3 protein become a single entry with the most common DNA and genes. The sample table records about 22,000 distinct CDR3 sequences; around 5.3% of these occur just once. The top ten clones comprise 30% to 35% of the sample. This material consisted of PBMCs, taken at surgery. The receptors stem from a male donor with early-stage non-small cell lung cancer.

This clonotype was detected ten times or more. The J gene is TRBJ2-5, the V gene TRBV27; possible D gene TRBD2, 7 bases. This CDR3 contains 15 residues. Germline assignment: CDR1 MNHEY and CDR2 SMNVEV (reference sequence). With 2 bases removed from V and 5 bases from J, the gap between germline ends came to 15 bases. CDR3 sequence reads: CASSLGGGQWETQYF. The CDR3 nucleotides are TGTGCCAGCAGTTTAGGGGGGGGGCAGTGGGAGACCCAGTACTTC.

This clonotype has a handful of counts. The chain has TRBV28 and TRBJ1-5, with 8 bases aligning to TRBD1. J was trimmed by 8 bases and V by 5 bases; bases with no gene match: 11. Germline V gene data show CDR1 as MDHEN and CDR2 as SYDVKM. The CDR3 spans 15 residues. CDR3 amino acids: CASSSPTGEAKPQHF. The CDR3 bases are TGTGCCAGCAGTAGCCCGACAGGGGAGGCAAAGCCCCAGCATTTT.

The table lists this clonotype with many counts. The CDR3 region has the DNA TGTGCCAGCAGCTTAGTTGAACGGGACCACTACACCTTC. It codes for CASSLVERDHYTF. The chain links TRBV7-9 to TRBJ1-2; TRBD1 might be the D (5 bases). CDR1 SEHNR and CDR2 FQNEAQ come from the germline V gene (reference sequence). The CDR3 length is 13 residues. Deletions cut 1 base from V and 10 bases from J, with 13 bases between.

This clonotype was counted between two and nine times. V and J are TRBV27 and TRBJ2-3, with 8 bases lining up with TRBD2. Germline V CDR1 and CDR2: MNHEY, SMNVEV (reference sequence). CDR3 length equals 16 residues. The V segment lost 3 bases and the J segment 2 bases; nucleotides outside the gene matches: 7. The CDR3 DNA follows: TGTGCCAGCAGTTTGGCAGCGGGAGTCCTCACAGATACGCAGTATTTT. Amino acids: CASSLAAGVLTDTQYF.

This clonotype was seen at least ten times. The gene calls are TRBV15 and TRBJ1-5; no clear D gene. This CDR3 spans 15 amino acids. Germline V lookup: CDR1 LNHNV, CDR2 YYDKDF (reference sequence). V lost 0 bases to trimming and J lost 5 bases, with 11 bases between them. For the CDR3, the DNA is TGTGCCACCAGCAGAGATCGAAACAGTTATCAGCCCCAGCATTTT. Its translation is CATSRDRNSYQPQHF.

This clonotype has at least ten counts. CDR3 in DNA: TGTGCCAGCAGACAGGACCTCAACACCGGGGAGCTGTTTTTT. This codes for CASRQDLNTGELFF. This rearrangement joins TRBV6-5 to TRBJ2-2, with TRBD1 as a possible D gene (5 bases). The CDR3 totals 14 residues. CDR1 and CDR2 from the germline V gene are MNHEY and SVGAGI. Trimming left V 6 bases short and J 2 bases short, with 10 bases between.

This clonotype was detected ten times or more. V gene TRBV3-1 combines with J gene TRBJ2-3; D gene ambiguous. The CDR3 runs to 11 residues. The germline CDR1 and CDR2 sequences are LGHDT and YNNKEL (reference sequence). Trimming cost V 2 bases and J 5 bases, with 2 bases left between them. The CDR3 DNA follows: TGTGCCAGCAGCCAACAAGATACGCAGTATTTT. This encodes CASSQQDTQYF.

The chain couples TRBV5-6 to TRBJ1-1, with D perhaps matching TRBD1 (6 bases). Trimming took 4 bases from V and 6 from J, leaving 16 bases between them. The CDR3 has 14 amino acids. Germline V gives CDR1 SGHDT, CDR2 YYEEEE. The CDR3 spells CASSEQGYWAEAFF. DNA for the CDR3: TGTGCCAGCAGCGAACAGGGATATTGGGCTGAAGCTTTCTTT.

The V call is TRBV6-2 or TRBV6-3, the J call TRBJ2-3; D gene uncertain. The CDR3 consists of 15 residues. V lost 0 bases to trimming and J lost 6 bases, with 13 bases between them. Germline CDR1 reads MNHEY; CDR2 reads SVGEGT. CDR3 coding DNA: TGTGCCAGCAGTTACTCGATTCTGGATTCGGATACGCAGTATTTT. This encodes CASSYSILDSDTQYF.

This clonotype has a handful of counts. Being one base from a much bigger clone, this may be a read error. CDR3 region: CASSRGETQYF. In DNA, the CDR3 is TGTGCCAGCAGTAGGGGAGAGACCCAGTACTTC. This chain joins TRBV25-1 and TRBJ2-5; the D gene is possibly TRBD1 (5 bases). CDR1 is MGHDK and CDR2 is SYGVNS in the germline V gene. V lost 5 bases and J 4 bases, leaving 5 bases between the germline ends. The CDR3 extends over 11 amino acids.

This clonotype was counted ten times or more. The rearrangement uses TRBV20-1 and TRBJ2-7; the match to TRBD1 covers 9 bases. This CDR3 is built from 13 residues. J gave up 4 bases and V 6 bases, and 7 bases lay outside the gene matches. Germline V gene sequence: CDR1 DFQATT, CDR2 SNEGSKA (reference sequence). This CDR3 reads CSAPPGTGYEQYF. In DNA, the CDR3 is TGCAGTGCCCCCCCGGGGACAGGGTACGAGCAGTACTTC.

The sample holds many counts of this clonotype. The chain is built from TRBV24-1 and TRBJ2-3; D unclear. The CDR3 has 12 amino acids. Germline CDR1 reads KGHDR; CDR2 reads SFDVKD. V was trimmed by 8 bases and J by 5 bases, leaving 10 bases between them. For the CDR3, the DNA is TGTGCCACCAAGATCGCTCAAGATACGCAGTATTTT. Translation: CATKIAQDTQYF.

This clonotype appeared a single time. A read error may explain this, as a much larger clone is one base away. The chain is built from TRBV7-9 and TRBJ1-2; 12 bases align to TRBD1. CDR1 is SEHNR and CDR2 is FQNEAQ in the germline V gene (reference sequence). The CDR3 is made up of 15 amino acids. Written as DNA, the CDR3 is TGTGCCAGCGGCTTCTCCGGGACAGGGGGCGATGGCTACACCTTC. Its translation: CASGFSGTGGDGYTF.

This clonotype was picked up many times. CDR3 in amino acids: CASTDSSRGYTF. In DNA form, the CDR3 reads TGTGCCAGCACGGACAGCTCGAGAGGCTACACCTTC. The chain is built from TRBV28 and TRBJ1-2; D might be TRBD1 (6 bases). In germline, CDR1 is MDHEN, CDR2 SYDVKM. Trimming shortened V by 7 bases and J by 8 bases, and 14 bases separated the two germline ends. The CDR3 covers 12 residues.

This clonotype was detected many times. V is TRBV7-8 and J is TRBJ1-1; D ambiguous. Trimming took 5 bases from V and 5 from J, leaving 21 bases between them. This CDR3 is 16 amino acids long. The germline V gene has CDR1 SGHVS and CDR2 FQNEAQ. The CDR3 sequence: CASSRISGRSETEAFF. The CDR3 nucleotides are TGTGCCAGCAGCCGTATATCAGGAAGGTCCGAGACTGAAGCTTTCTTT.

This clonotype showed up many times. This chain connects TRBV28 to TRBJ2-3; 7 nucleotides align to TRBD2. The V gene's germline CDR1 is MDHEN and CDR2 SYDVKM. Losses at the gene ends were 6 bases for V and 2 bases for J; bases not matched to a gene: 5. The length of the CDR3 is 14 residues. For the CDR3, the DNA is TGTGCCAGCAGGAAGGGAGGGCCCACAGATACGCAGTATTTT. It yields the protein CASRKGGPTDTQYF.

This clonotype was counted ten times or more. V usage is TRBV6-1 and J usage is TRBJ2-7; TRBD1 matches 7 bases. Germline-derived CDR1 and CDR2 are MNHNS and SASEGT. Trimming took 5 bases from V and 2 from J; bases not matched to a gene: 9. This CDR3 is 15 amino acids long. The CDR3 DNA follows: TGTGCCAGCAGTCCTCGGACAGGTCAAACCTACGAGCAGTACTTC. Translation: CASSPRTGQTYEQYF.

The chain has TRBV3-1 and TRBJ1-6; D gene ambiguous. With 4 bases removed from V and 8 bases from J, the gap between germline ends came to 18 bases. CDR1 and CDR2 from the germline V gene are LGHDT and YNNKEL (reference sequence). The CDR3 spans 16 residues. This CDR3 is CASSREARPLHSPLHF. The CDR3 coding sequence is TGTGCCAGCAGCCGGGAGGCTCGACCTCTTCATTCACCCCTCCACTTT.

This clonotype was found many times. This chain connects TRBV6-2 or TRBV6-3 to TRBJ2-6; TRBD1 aligns across 8 bases. Germline CDR1 is MNHEY and CDR2 is SVGEGT. CDR3 length: 16 amino acids. Losses at the gene ends were 5 bases for V and 0 bases for J; bases not matched to a gene: 3. In DNA form, the CDR3 reads TGTGCCAGCAGTGCAACAGGGGGCTCTGGGGCCAACGTCCTGACTTTC. Amino acids: CASSATGGSGANVLTF.

The chain recombines TRBV7-2 with TRBJ2-7, with TRBD2 identical over 7 bases. After removal of 6 bases from V and 6 bases from J, the junction contained 5 bases not matched to a gene. The CDR3 is 12 residues long. Per germline, CDR1 SGHTA and CDR2 FQGNSA. CDR3 sequence (DNA): TGTGCCAGCAGGCACTGGGGGGGCGAGCAGTACTTC. It yields the protein CASRHWGGEQYF.